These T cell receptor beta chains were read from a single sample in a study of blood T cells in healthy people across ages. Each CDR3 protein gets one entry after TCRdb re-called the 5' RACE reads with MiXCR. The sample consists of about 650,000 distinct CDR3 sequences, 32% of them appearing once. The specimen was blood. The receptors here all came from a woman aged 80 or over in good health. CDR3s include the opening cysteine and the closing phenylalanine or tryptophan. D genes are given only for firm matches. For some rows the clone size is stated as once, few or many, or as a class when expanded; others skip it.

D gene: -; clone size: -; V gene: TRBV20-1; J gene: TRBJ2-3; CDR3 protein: CSAMQRRGTDTQYF; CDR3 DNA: TGCAGTGCTATGCAGCGGAGGGGCACAGATACGCAGTATTTT
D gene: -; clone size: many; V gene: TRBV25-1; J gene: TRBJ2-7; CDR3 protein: CASRRGRGYEQYF; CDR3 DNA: TGTGCCAGCAGACGGGGCAGGGGCTACGAGCAGTACTTC
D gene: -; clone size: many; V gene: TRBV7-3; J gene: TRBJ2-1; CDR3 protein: CASSLSGGEHNEQFF; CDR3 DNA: TGTGCCAGCAGCTTATCAGGCGGGGAACACAATGAGCAGTTCTTC
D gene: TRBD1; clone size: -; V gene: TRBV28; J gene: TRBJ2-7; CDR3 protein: CASSLWALEDRGYEQYF; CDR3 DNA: TGTGCCAGCAGTTTATGGGCGCTAGAGGACAGGGGCTACGAGCAGTACTTC
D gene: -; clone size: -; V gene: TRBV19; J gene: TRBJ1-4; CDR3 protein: CASNGGIYEKLFF; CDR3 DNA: TGTGCCAGTAACGGGGGGATCTATGAAAAACTGTTTTTT
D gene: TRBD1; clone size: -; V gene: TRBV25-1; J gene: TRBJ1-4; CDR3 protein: CASRGTGSEKLFF; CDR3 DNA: TGTGCCAGCAGGGGGACAGGAAGTGAAAAACTGTTTTTT
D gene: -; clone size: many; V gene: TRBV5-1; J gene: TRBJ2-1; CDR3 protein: CASSLDGPYFYNEQFF; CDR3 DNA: TGCGCCAGCAGCTTGGACGGCCCCTACTTCTACAATGAGCAGTTCTTC
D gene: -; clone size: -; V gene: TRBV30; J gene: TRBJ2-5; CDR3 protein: CAWSLWGRETQYF; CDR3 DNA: TGTGCCTGGAGCTTGTGGGGCCGGGAGACCCAGTACTTC
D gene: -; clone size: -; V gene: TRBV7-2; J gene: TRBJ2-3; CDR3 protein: CASRVQGGSTDTQYF; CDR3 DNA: TGTGCCAGCAGAGTACAGGGTGGGAGCACAGATACGCAGTATTTT
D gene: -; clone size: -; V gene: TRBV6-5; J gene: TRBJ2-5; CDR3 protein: CASSSGTLFYEQYF; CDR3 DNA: TGTGCCAGCAGTTCCGGGACTCTGTTTTACGAACAGTACTTC
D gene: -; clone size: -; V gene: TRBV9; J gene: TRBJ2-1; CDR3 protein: CASSVVDTYPPYNEQFF; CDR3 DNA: TGTGCCAGCAGCGTAGTTGATACGTACCCTCCATACAATGAGCAGTTCTTC
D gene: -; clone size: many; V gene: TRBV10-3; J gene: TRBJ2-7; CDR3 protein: CAISPLPSYEQYF; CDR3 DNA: TGTGCCATCAGTCCTCTCCCATCCTACGAGCAGTACTTC
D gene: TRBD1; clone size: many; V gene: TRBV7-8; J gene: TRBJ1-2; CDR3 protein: CASSLVSWQGDYGYTF; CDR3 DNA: TGTGCCAGCAGCTTAGTTAGCTGGCAGGGGGACTATGGCTACACCTTC
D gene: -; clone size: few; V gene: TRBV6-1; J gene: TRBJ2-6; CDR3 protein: CASSPGGGQISGANVRTF; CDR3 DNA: TGTGCCAGCAGTCCCGGCGGGGGACAGATCTCTGGGGCCAACGTCCGGACTTTC
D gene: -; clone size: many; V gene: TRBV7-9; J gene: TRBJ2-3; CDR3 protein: CASSSGFTSGQSTDTQYF; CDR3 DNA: TGTGCCAGCAGCTCGGGCTTTACGAGCGGGCAAAGCACAGATACGCAGTATTTT
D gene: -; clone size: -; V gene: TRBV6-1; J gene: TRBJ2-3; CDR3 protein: CASSGSVEVTDAQYF; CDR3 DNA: TGTGCCAGCAGTGGTAGTGTTGAGGTCACAGATGCGCAGTATTTT
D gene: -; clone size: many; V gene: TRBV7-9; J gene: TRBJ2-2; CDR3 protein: CASSRRNTGELFF; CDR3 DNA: TGTGCCAGCAGCCGACGGAACACCGGGGAGCTGTTTTTT
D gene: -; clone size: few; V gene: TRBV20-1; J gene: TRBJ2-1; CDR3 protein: CSAQARTNNEQFF; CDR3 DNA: TGCAGTGCCCAGGCCCGCACCAACAATGAGCAGTTCTTC
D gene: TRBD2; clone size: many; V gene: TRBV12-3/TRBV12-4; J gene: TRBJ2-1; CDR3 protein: CASSLLAGVDEQFF; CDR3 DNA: TGTGCCAGCAGTCTTCTAGCGGGGGTTGATGAGCAGTTCTTC
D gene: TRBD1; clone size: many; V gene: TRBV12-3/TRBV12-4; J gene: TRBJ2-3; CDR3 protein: CASSRTGPPDTQYF; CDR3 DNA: TGTGCCAGCAGTCGGACAGGGCCTCCAGATACGCAGTATTTT
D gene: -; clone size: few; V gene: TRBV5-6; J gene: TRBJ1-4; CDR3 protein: CASSSGEINEKLFF; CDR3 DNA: TGTGCCAGCAGCTCCGGGGAAATTAATGAAAAACTGTTTTTT
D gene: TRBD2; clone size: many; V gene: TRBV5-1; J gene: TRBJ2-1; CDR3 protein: CASSPGGLAGGSEQFF; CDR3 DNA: TGCGCCAGCAGCCCTGGAGGGCTAGCGGGGGGGAGTGAGCAGTTCTTC
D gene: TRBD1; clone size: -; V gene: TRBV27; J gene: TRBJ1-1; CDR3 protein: CASSLLDRAGTEAFF; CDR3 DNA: TGTGCCAGCAGTTTACTCGACAGGGCTGGCACTGAAGCTTTCTTT
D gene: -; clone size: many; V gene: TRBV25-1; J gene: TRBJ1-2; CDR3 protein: CASIGGAGGYTF; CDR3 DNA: TGTGCCAGCATTGGGGGGGCCGGGGGCTACACCTTC
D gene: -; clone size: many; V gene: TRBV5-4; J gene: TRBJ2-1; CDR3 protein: CASSPFRASGGDEQFF; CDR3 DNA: TGTGCCAGCAGCCCGTTCCGGGCCTCCGGAGGGGATGAGCAGTTCTTC
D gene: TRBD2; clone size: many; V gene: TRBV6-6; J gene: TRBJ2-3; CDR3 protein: CASSTTSGGFPDTQYF; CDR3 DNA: TGTGCCAGCAGCACGACTAGCGGGGGCTTTCCAGATACGCAGTATTTT
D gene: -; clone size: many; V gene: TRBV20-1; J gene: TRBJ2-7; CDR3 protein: CSARDRGDNSYEQYF; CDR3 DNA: TGCAGTGCTAGAGATCGAGGAGACAACTCCTACGAGCAGTACTTC
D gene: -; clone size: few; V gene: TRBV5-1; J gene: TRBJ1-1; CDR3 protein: CASSKNRAGNTEAFF; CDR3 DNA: TGCGCCAGCAGCAAGAACAGGGCAGGGAACACTGAAGCTTTCTTT
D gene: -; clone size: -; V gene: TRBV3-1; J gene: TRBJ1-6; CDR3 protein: CASSSSVGMPLHF; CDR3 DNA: TGTGCCAGCAGTTCCTCAGTCGGGATGCCCCTCCACTTT
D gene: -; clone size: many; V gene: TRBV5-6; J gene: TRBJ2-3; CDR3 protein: CASSYDSSTDTQYF; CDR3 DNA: TGTGCCAGCAGCTACGACAGCAGCACAGATACGCAGTATTTT
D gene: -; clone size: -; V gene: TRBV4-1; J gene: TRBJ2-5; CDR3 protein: CASSQKGTFQETQYF; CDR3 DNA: TGCGCCAGCAGCCAAAAGGGGACTTTCCAAGAGACCCAGTACTTC
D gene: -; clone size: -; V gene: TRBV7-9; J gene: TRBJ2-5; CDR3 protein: CASSLELGEQYF; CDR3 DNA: TGTGCCAGCAGTTTAGAACTGGGAGAGCAGTACTTC
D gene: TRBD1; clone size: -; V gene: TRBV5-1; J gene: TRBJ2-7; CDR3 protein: CASSTGGRTGVSYEQYF; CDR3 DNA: TGCGCCAGCAGCACGGGTGGAAGGACAGGGGTCTCCTACGAGCAGTACTTC
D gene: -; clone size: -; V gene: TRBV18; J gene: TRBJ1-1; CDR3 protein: CASSPQGNLNTEAFF; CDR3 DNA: TGTGCCAGCTCACCCCAGGGTAACTTGAACACTGAAGCTTTCTTT
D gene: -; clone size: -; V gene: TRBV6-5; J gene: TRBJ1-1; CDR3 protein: CASSSLIGLGAFF; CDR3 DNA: TGTGCCAGCAGTTCCCTAATTGGTCTGGGGGCTTTCTTT
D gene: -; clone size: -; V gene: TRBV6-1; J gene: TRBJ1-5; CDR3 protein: CASSGGRSNQPQHF; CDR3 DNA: TGTGCCAGCAGTGGGGGACGGAGCAATCAGCCCCAGCATTTT
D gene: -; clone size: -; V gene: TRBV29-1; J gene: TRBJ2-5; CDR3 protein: CSAKKYQETQYF; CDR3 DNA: TGCAGCGCCAAGAAGTACCAAGAGACCCAGTACTTC
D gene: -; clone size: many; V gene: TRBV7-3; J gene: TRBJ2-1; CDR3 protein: CASSPVGGSYNEQFF; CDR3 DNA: TGTGCCAGCAGCCCTGTGGGGGGTTCCTACAATGAGCAGTTCTTC
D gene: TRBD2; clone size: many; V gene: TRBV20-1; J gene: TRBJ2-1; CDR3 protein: CSAPKPGLAGTSSYNEQFF; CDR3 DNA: TGCAGTGCACCCAAACCGGGACTAGCGGGGACGAGCTCCTACAATGAGCAGTTCTTC
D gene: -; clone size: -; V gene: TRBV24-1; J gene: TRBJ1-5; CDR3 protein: CATSEIAFTQPQHF; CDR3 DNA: TGTGCCACCAGTGAAATAGCGTTTACTCAGCCCCAGCATTTT
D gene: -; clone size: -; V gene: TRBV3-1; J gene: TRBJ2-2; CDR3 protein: CASSQLGSGELFF; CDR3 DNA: TGTGCCAGCAGCCAACTCGGGTCCGGGGAGCTGTTTTTT
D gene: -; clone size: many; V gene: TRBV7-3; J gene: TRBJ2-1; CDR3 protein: CASAVRDGSYNEQFF; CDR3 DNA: TGTGCCAGCGCGGTCCGGGACGGGAGCTACAATGAGCAGTTCTTC
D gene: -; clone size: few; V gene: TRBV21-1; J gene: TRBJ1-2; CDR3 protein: CASSIRGGSINYGYTF; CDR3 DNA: TGTGCCAGCAGCATCCGCGGGGGCTCTATTAACTATGGCTACACCTTC
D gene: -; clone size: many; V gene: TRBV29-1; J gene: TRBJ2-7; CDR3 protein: CSVGSGRLGTEQYF; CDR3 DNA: TGCAGCGTTGGTTCCGGACGCCTCGGAACCGAGCAGTACTTC
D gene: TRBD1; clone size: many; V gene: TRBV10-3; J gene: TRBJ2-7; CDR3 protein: CAISETGTGTYEQYF; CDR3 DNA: TGTGCCATCAGTGAAACCGGGACAGGGACCTACGAGCAGTACTTC